This T cell receptor beta chain was captured by sequencing in a study of shared clonotypes between healthy human individuals. Whole-study results and caveats: Clonotype sharing across a handful of donors was observed for 5% to 6.5% of naive CD4 clonotypes.

It was CD45RO-negative cells, positively selected for CCR7, that made up naive CD8 cells, with terminally differentiated effector memory CD45RA+ cells excluded. This CDR3 has 11 amino acids. On this clone itself: What it binds is not known.

The data were produced by immunoSEQ multiplex PCR, yet TCRdb's version contains in-frame clones alone and is incomplete. This table holds around 1.9 million clones, about 92% found once. This rearrangement joins TRBV21-1 to TRBJ2-3. TRBV21-1 is labeled a pseudogene. The source is a man aged 18-30 years in good health. Some clones in this sample may be carry-over from other donors' samples. The sample was naive CD8+ T cells from PBMCs. CDR3: CASSNSDTQYF. CDR3 DNA sequence: TGTGCCAGCAGCAATTCAGATACGCAGTATTTT.